The 20 T cell receptor beta chains listed next were all sequenced from one sample in a study of cytomegalovirus exposure and HLA in healthy donors. PCR was performed using 60 Vbeta and 13 Jbeta primers. Profiled with immunoSEQ multiplex PCR; TCRdb holds only in-frame clones, not every one. Here the sample spans about 210,000 clones, 80% to 90% being singletons. The sample consisted of PBMCs. These TCRs come from a woman in her twenties or thirties in good health and CMV-seronegative.

The chain links TRBV28 to TRBJ2-3, with D perhaps matching TRBD2 (6 bases). From germline, CDR1 is MDHEN and CDR2 SYDVKM. The CDR3 is 13 residues long. Trimming removed 10 bases at V and 3 bases at J, with 14 bases between. The CDR3: CATREGGTDTQYF. DNA of the CDR3: TGTGCCACCCGTGAGGGAGGTACAGATACGCAGTATTTT.

This sequence joins TRBV11-2 and TRBJ2-7; the D is unclear. V shed 5 bases and J shed 2 bases, with 16 bases lying between them. Germline V gene lookup returns CDR1 SGHAT and CDR2 FQNNGV. CDR3 length equals 15 residues. The CDR3 loop is CASSDQSSGTYEQYF. CDR3 sequence (DNA): TGTGCCAGCAGCGACCAGTCCTCAGGTACCTACGAGCAGTACTTC.

The gene calls are TRBV13 and TRBJ2-7, with 7 bases lining up with TRBD1. V shed 4 bases, J shed 5 bases, and the junction held 8 bases outside the gene matches. Germline CDR1 and CDR2: PRHDT and FYEKMQ (reference sequence). CDR3 length: 14 amino acids. The CDR3 nucleotides read TGTGCCAGCAGCTCGGTGAACAGGGGCCACGAGCAGTACTTC. It yields the protein CASSSVNRGHEQYF.

This sequence joins TRBV11-2 and TRBJ1-5; D is unclear. CDR3 length: 13 residues. Trimming took off 2 bases at V and 6 bases at J, with 8 bases between the two ends. Germline CDR1 and CDR2: SGHAT and FQNNGV. The CDR3 DNA follows: TGTGCCAGCAGCTTAAGCTCGGTTCAGCCCCAGCATTTT. This gives the protein CASSLSSVQPQHF.

The CDR3 sequence: CASSRTSGTSYEQYF. DNA for the CDR3: TGTGCCAGCAGCCGGACTAGCGGGACCTCCTACGAGCAGTACTTC. The chain carries TRBV4-2 and TRBJ2-7, with TRBD2 identical over 12 bases. The CDR3 extends over 15 amino acids. Germline V gene lookup returns CDR1 LGHNA and CDR2 YNFKEQ. The V and J ends lost 4 bases and 0 bases, in that order; junction bases with no gene match: 1.

J is TRBJ2-7 and V is TRBV4-2; 14 nucleotides agree with TRBD2. Germline V gene lookup returns CDR1 LGHNA and CDR2 YNFKEQ. With 4 bases clipped from V and 5 bases from J, the junction kept 13 bases outside the gene matches. This CDR3 is 18 amino acids long. CDR3: CASSLPAGTSGSSDEQYF. CDR3 in DNA: TGTGCCAGCAGCCTTCCAGCTGGGACTAGCGGGAGTTCCGACGAGCAGTACTTC.

This chain connects TRBV6-6 to TRBJ2-2, with a possible D match to TRBD2 (6 bases). V lost 2 bases, J lost 2 bases, and 9 bases lay in between. CDR1 is MNHNY and CDR2 is SVGAGI in the germline V gene (reference sequence). The CDR3 covers 15 residues. CDR3 sequence reads: CASSYAGPNTGELFF. In DNA, the CDR3 is TGTGCCAGCAGTTACGCGGGACCCAACACCGGGGAGCTGTTTTTT.

The chain uses TRBV7-3 and TRBJ2-6; 7 bases match TRBD1. V gave up 4 bases and J gave up 0 bases; unmatched junction bases: 0. The germline CDR1 and CDR2 sequences are SGHTA and FQGTGA. CDR3 length equals 15 residues. CDR3 loop: CASSWDSSGANVLTF. In nucleotides, the CDR3 is TGTGCCAGCAGCTGGGACAGCTCTGGGGCCAACGTCCTGACTTTC. Using reference TRBV7-3 and TRBJ2-6 for the parts outside the CDR3, the full variable domain is GAGVSQTPSNKVTEKGKYVELRCDPISGHTALYWYRQSLGQGPEFLIYFQGTGAADDSGLPNDRFFAVRPEGSVSTLKIQRTERGDSAVYLCASSWDSSGANVLTFGAGSRLTVL.

J is TRBJ2-2 and V is TRBV7-9, with a weak D call TRBD1 (6 bases). The V end was cut by 9 bases, the J end by 0 bases, with 11 bases between. The CDR3 spans 14 residues. CDR1 and CDR2 (germline): SEHNR, FQNEAQ (reference sequence). In DNA form, the CDR3 reads TGTGCCAGAGGTGGGACATCGAACACCGGGGAGCTGTTTTTT. Its protein product is CARGGTSNTGELFF.

The count of this clone is one. The chain uses TRBV20-1 and TRBJ2-5; D remains unclear. In germline, CDR1 is DFQATT, CDR2 SNEGSKA (reference sequence). CDR3 length: 11 amino acids. The ends were cut back, 2 bases at V and 5 bases at J, with 6 bases in the middle. CDR3 nucleotide sequence: TGCAGTGCTAGACGGTTCGAGACCCAGTACTTC. It translates to CSARRFETQYF.

The chain combines TRBV28 with TRBJ1-5, with TRBD1 as a possible D gene (6 bases). V was cut by 7 bases and J by 3 bases, with 22 bases left in between. Germline CDR1 reads MDHEN; CDR2 reads SYDVKM. CDR3 length: 17 amino acids. The CDR3 loop reads CASTGTRSTLNNQPQHF. Written as DNA, the CDR3 is TGTGCCAGCACCGGGACACGGAGCACTCTAAACAATCAGCCCCAGCATTTT.

The J gene is TRBJ1-1, the V gene TRBV29-1; TRBD1 aligns across 11 bases. The J segment lost 6 bases and the V segment lost 5 bases, leaving 14 bases of the junction unmatched. Germline values: CDR1 SQVTM, CDR2 ANQGSEA. The CDR3 consists of 16 residues. The DNA for the CDR3 is TGCAGCGTTCCTAGGGGTGGACAGGGGGCTTTTCCTGAAGCTTTCTTT. Translating it yields CSVPRGGQGAFPEAFF.

The J gene is TRBJ2-3, the V gene TRBV28; a possible D gene is TRBD2 (6 bases). The germline gives CDR1 MDHEN, CDR2 SYDVKM. V was shortened by 1 base and J by 4 bases, with 12 bases between the two germline ends. The CDR3 length is 15 residues. The CDR3 DNA follows: TGTGCCAGCAGTTTATACGGGAGCCCCCCAGATACGCAGTATTTT. Translated, it gives CASSLYGSPPDTQYF. Full variable domain (missing parts from reference TRBV28 and TRBJ2-3): DVKVTQSSRYLVKRTGEKVFLECVQDMDHENMFWYRQDPGLGLRLIYFSYDVKMKEKGDIPEGYSVSREKKERFSLILESASTNQTSMYLCASSLYGSPPDTQYFGPGTRLTVL.

This chain uses TRBV4-2 with TRBJ1-6; D is undetermined. The CDR3 sequence is 17 residues long. Germline V gene sequence: CDR1 LGHNA, CDR2 YNFKEQ. Trimming cost V 0 bases and J 0 bases, with 9 bases left between them. The CDR3 sequence: CASSQEPASSYNSPLHF. CDR3 coding DNA: TGTGCCAGCAGCCAAGAACCCGCGAGCTCCTATAATTCACCCCTCCACTTT.

The chain links TRBV5-1 to TRBJ2-5; D not certain. The CDR3 is made up of 13 amino acids. CDR1 and CDR2 (germline): SGHRS, YFSETQ. V was cut by 6 bases and J by 5 bases, with 14 bases left in between. Here the CDR3 DNA reads TGCGCCAGCACCTTTAGCTCTGGGGAGACCCAGTACTTC. Translation: CASTFSSGETQYF. The whole variable domain, remainder taken from reference TRBV5-1 and TRBJ2-5, is KAGVTQTPRYLIKTRGQQVTLSCSPISGHRSVSWYQQTPGQGLQFLFEYFSETQRNKGNFPGRFSGRQFSNSRSEMNVSTLELGDSALYLCASTFSSGETQYFGPGTRLLVL.

This sequence joins TRBV2 and TRBJ1-1, with no clear D. V was pared by 5 bases and J by 1 base, with 11 bases between. The CDR3 has 14 residues. Germline CDR1 SNHLY, CDR2 FYNNEI. The chain's CDR3 is CASSTGRRNTEAFF. In nucleotides, the CDR3 is TGTGCCAGCAGTACGGGTAGAAGGAACACTGAAGCTTTCTTT.

The chain links TRBV28 to TRBJ2-7, with TRBD1 identical over 8 bases. In germline, CDR1 is MDHEN, CDR2 SYDVKM. There are 15 residues in the CDR3. V was pared by 5 bases and J by 9 bases, with 15 bases of the junction left unmatched. CDR3 amino acids: CASSRPGQVGYVQYF. As DNA, the CDR3 is TGTGCCAGCAGTCGCCCGGGACAGGTGGGTTATGTGCAGTACTTC.

As DNA, the CDR3 is TGTGCCAGCAGCTTCCAGGGGCGGAACTATGGCTACACCTTC. Its protein is CASSFQGRNYGYTF. The rearrangement uses TRBV11-1 and TRBJ1-2; perhaps TRBD1 as D (6 bases). Trimming pared 3 bases from V and 2 bases from J, leaving 10 bases between. The germline V gene has CDR1 SGHAT and CDR2 FQDESV (reference sequence). The CDR3 is 14 residues long.

The V gene is TRBV7-2, the J gene TRBJ2-7, with a possible D match to TRBD2 (6 bases). The V gene lost 4 bases and the J gene lost 3 bases, with 7 bases spanning the gap. The CDR3 is made up of 12 amino acids. Germline V gives CDR1 SGHTA, CDR2 FQGNSA. The CDR3 is CASSSGLYEQYF. The DNA for the CDR3 is TGTGCCAGCAGCTCGGGACTCTACGAGCAGTACTTC.

The chain couples TRBV28 to TRBJ1-2, with 8 bases that match TRBD1. Per germline, CDR1 MDHEN and CDR2 SYDVKM. V shed 4 bases, J shed 2 bases, and the junction held 9 bases outside the gene matches. This CDR3 is built from 16 residues. The CDR3 sequence is CASSSIRTGPNYGYTF. Written as DNA, the CDR3 is TGTGCCAGCAGTTCCATTAGGACAGGGCCCAACTATGGCTACACCTTC.